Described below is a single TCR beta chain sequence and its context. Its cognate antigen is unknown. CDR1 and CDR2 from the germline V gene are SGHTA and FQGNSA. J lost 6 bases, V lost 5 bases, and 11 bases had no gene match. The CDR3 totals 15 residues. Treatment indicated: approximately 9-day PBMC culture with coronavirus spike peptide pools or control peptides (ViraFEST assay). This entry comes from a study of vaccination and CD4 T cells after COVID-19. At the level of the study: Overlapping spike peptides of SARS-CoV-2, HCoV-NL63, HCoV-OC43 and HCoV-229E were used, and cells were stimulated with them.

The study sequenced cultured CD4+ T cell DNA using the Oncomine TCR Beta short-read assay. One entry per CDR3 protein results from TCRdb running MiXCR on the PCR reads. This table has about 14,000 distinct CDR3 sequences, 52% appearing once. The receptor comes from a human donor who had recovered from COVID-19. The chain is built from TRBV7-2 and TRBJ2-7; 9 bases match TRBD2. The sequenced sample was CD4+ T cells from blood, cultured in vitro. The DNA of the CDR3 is TGTGCCAGCAGCCCGCTACGCGGGAGGGCCGGCGAGCAGTACTTC. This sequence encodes CASSPLRGRAGEQYF.